This record covers a single TCR beta chain. This entry is derived from a study of monozygotic twins with inflammatory bowel disease. TCRdb re-analyzed the 5' RACE reads; it lists each CDR3 protein once, without DNA. Listed are about 200,000 distinct CDR3 sequences; roughly 7.7% falls within the top ten. The sample comprised blood. The sequence came from a human donor with ulcerative colitis or Crohn's disease, or a healthy co-twin of an affected twin (not recorded which).

CDR3 sequence reads: CASSFQEGIAGGPGELFF. The chain employs TRBV11-2 and TRBJ2-2; TCRdb proposes TRBD2, but this gene call is untestable without DNA. The germline gives CDR1 SGHAT, CDR2 FQNNGV. The CDR3 spans 18 residues.